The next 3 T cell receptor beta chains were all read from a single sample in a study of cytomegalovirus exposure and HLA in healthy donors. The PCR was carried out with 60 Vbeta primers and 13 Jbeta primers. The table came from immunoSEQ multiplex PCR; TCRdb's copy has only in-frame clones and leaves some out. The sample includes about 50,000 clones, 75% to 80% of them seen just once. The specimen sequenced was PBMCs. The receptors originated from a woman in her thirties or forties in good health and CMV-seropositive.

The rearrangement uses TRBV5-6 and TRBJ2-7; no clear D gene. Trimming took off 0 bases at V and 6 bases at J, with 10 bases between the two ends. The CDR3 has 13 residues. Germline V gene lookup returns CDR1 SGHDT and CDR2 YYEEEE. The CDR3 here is CASSLAGLSEQYF. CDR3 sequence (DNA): TGTGCCAGCAGCTTGGCCGGTTTGAGCGAGCAGTACTTC.

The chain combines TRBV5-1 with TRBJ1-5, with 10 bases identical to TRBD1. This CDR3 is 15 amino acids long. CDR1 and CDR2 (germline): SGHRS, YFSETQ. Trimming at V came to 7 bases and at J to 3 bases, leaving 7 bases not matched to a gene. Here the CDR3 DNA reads TGCGCCAGCCGTTTCGGGACAGGGGACAATCAGCCCCAGCATTTT. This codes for CASRFGTGDNQPQHF.

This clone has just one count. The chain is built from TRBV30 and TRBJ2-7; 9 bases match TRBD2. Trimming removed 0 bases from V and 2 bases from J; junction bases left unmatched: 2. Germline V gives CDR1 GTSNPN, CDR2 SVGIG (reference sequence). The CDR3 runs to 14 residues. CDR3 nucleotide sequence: TGTGCCTGGAGTGTCCTAGCGGGGACCTACGAGCAGTACTTC. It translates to CAWSVLAGTYEQYF. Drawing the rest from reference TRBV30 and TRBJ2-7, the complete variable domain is SQTIHQWPATLVQPVGSPLSLECTVEGTSNPNLYWYRQAAGRGLQLLFYSVGIGQISSEVPQNLSASRPQDRQFILSSKKLLLSDSGFYLCAWSVLAGTYEQYFGPGTRLTVT.